This T cell receptor (beta chain) was identified during a study of T cell responses to AZD1222 COVID-19 vaccine. Study conclusions and caveats: Spike-wide vaccine-associated CD4 TCRs dominated at 160-218 and 743-854. Repertoire sampling was restricted to post-peak T cell response timepoints. White British donors predominated, females outnumbered males, and clonal diversity was possibly underestimated.

Worth noting for this clone: The antigen is unknown.

The CDR3 loop spans 12 amino acids. Germline V CDR1 and CDR2: DFQATT, SNEGSKA (reference sequence). Trimming shortened V by 3 bases and J by 10 bases, and 12 bases separated the two germline ends. Assay used: immunoSEQ multiplex PCR; TCRdb lists only in-frame clones, some missing. The sample consists of 110,000 or so clones, approximately 90% of them appearing once. The starting material was peripheral blood, obtained 28 days after the second AZD1222 dose. This TCR came from an adult who received the AZD1222 COVID-19 vaccine. The chain is built from TRBV20-1 and TRBJ1-4, with D unclear. The CDR3 reads CSASVPGGKLFF. The CDR3 DNA sequence: TGCAGTGCTAGTGTGCCCGGCGGAAAACTGTTTTTT.